The clone carrying this T cell receptor (beta chain) was seen at least ten times. Its target is not known. TCRdb reprocessed the multiplex PCR reads via MiXCR and lists one record per CDR3 protein. The sample records roughly 80,000 distinct CDR3 sequences, roughly 19% being singletons. CDR3 size: 14 residues. CDR1 is SQVTM, CDR2 ANQGSEA, per germline. The V segment lost 7 bases and the J segment 5 bases; nucleotides outside the gene matches: 11. Axillary draining lymph nodes of breast cancer patients supplied the node samples. These data originate in a study of breast tumors, draining lymph nodes, adjacent tissues. Overall study results and limits: Tumor T cell lymph node origin was a supported hypothesis, not proven.

The receptor was derived from a female donor with breast cancer. Some clones in this sample may be carry-over from other donors' samples. The specimen sequenced was axillary lymph node tissue. The V gene is TRBV29-1, the J gene TRBJ2-5; 9 bases map to TRBD2. CDR3 residues: CSGGAAGGVETQYF. The CDR3 nucleotides are TGCAGCGGTGGGGCAGCGGGAGGTGTGGAGACCCAGTACTTC.